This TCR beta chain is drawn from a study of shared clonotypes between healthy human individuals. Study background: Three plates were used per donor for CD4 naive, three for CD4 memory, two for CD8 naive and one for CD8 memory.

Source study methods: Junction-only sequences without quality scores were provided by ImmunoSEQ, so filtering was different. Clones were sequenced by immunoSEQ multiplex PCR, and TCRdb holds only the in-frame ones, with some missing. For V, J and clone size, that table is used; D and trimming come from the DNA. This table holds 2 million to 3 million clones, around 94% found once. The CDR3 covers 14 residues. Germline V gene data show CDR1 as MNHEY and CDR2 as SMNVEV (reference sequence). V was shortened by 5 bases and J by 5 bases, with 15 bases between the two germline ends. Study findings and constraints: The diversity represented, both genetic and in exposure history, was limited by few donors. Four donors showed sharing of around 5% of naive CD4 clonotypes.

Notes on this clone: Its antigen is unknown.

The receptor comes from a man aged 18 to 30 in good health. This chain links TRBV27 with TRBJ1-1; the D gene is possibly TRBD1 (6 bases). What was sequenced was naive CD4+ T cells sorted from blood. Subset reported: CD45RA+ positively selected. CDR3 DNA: TGTGCCAGCAGTATAAATGTAGGGGGGACTGAAGCTTTCTTT. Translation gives CASSINVGGTEAFF.